This TCR beta chain was found in a study of control samples from healthy donors and cancer patients. Only in-frame clones appear in the TCRdb table, and some are missing; sequencing was by immunoSEQ multiplex PCR. The listing records about 190,000 clones. The CDR3 extends over 15 amino acids. Germline CDR1 and CDR2: MNHEY and SMNVEV (reference sequence). V was trimmed by 7 bases and J by 4 bases, leaving 19 bases between them. Sequenced input: blood. V gene TRBV27 combines with J gene TRBJ1-2; D is uncertain. This TCR was sampled from a woman in her twenties or thirties in good health. The CDR3, as DNA: TGTGCCAGCACCTTAACCGCGGGTTTGGGCTATGGCTACACCTTC. This codes for CASTLTAGLGYGYTF.